The clone carrying this T cell receptor (beta chain) has a handful of counts. The antigen is unknown. TCRdb re-called the RT-PCR reads through MiXCR, storing one row per CDR3 protein. Here the sample spans around 580,000 distinct CDR3 sequences, 14% being singletons. The data are from a study of response to subunit inactivated influenza vaccine. General study results and limits: After each seasonal influenza vaccination, few new T cells are recruited, the authors suggested.

The sequencing here drew on PBMCs from blood, taken roughly 12 days after vaccination. This sequence was found in a man aged 50-59 years who received an inactivated influenza vaccine.

Here the CDR3 reads CASSQETSIASSSYNEQFF. For the CDR3, the DNA is TGTGCCAGCAGCCAAGAGACTAGCATTGCTTCGAGCTCCTACAATGAGCAGTTCTTC. The chain carries TRBV4-2 and TRBJ2-1, with TRBD2 matching over 7 bases. Per germline, CDR1 LGHNA and CDR2 YNFKEQ. The junction had 11 bases not matched to a gene; V was cut back by 0 bases and J by 0 bases. This CDR3 region has 19 residues.